This record covers a single T cell receptor (beta chain). Its antigen is as yet unknown. V was shortened by 1 base and J by 4 bases, with 11 bases between the two germline ends. The CDR3 is 14 residues long. Per germline, CDR1 MNHNY and CDR2 SVGAGI (reference sequence). This entry comes from a study of T cell responses to AZD1222 COVID-19 vaccine. Study conclusions and caveats: Regions 160-218 and 743-854 held dominance among vaccine-associated CD4 TCRs, which spanned spike.

Samples with a second dose at about 4 or about 12 weeks were pooled together. TCRdb's copy holds only in-frame clones and misses some; the assay was immunoSEQ multiplex PCR. The data show around 80,000 clones, 80% to 90% seen once. V gene TRBV6-6 combines with J gene TRBJ2-7, with D perhaps being TRBD1 or TRBD2 (5 bases each). Material: peripheral blood, obtained 28 days after the second AZD1222 dose. The receptor's source is an adult who received the AZD1222 COVID-19 vaccine. The CDR3 protein is CASSYFSEGYEQYF. The CDR3 DNA sequence: TGTGCCAGCAGTTACTTCTCTGAGGGGTACGAGCAGTACTTC.